Below are 6 T cell receptor beta chains sequenced from a single sample in a study of cytomegalovirus exposure and HLA in healthy donors. Amplification used 60 Vbeta primers and 13 Jbeta primers. Generated by immunoSEQ multiplex PCR, the TCRdb table keeps only in-frame clones and is missing some. The sample is made up of approximately 77,000 clones, and the top ten hold roughly 5% of it. The sample was PBMCs. Source of these receptors: a man aged 30-40 years in good health and CMV-seronegative.

The chain combines TRBV19 with TRBJ1-5; 7 nucleotides align to TRBD1. With V trimmed by 1 base and J by 0 bases, 6 bases remained unmatched. The V gene's germline CDR1 is LNHDA and CDR2 SQIVND (reference sequence). CDR3 length: 17 residues. The CDR3 protein is CASSIVTGLYSNQPQHF. CDR3 bases: TGTGCCAGTAGTATAGTGACAGGGCTTTATAGCAATCAGCCCCAGCATTTT.

V gene TRBV18 combines with J gene TRBJ2-6; 7 nucleotides agree with TRBD1. J was trimmed by 0 bases and V by 3 bases; bases with no gene match: 11. In germline, CDR1 is KGHSH, CDR2 LQKENI. There are 19 residues in the CDR3. CDR3 DNA sequence: TGTGCCAGCTCACCCTGGACAGGAGGACGGGTCTCTGGGGCCAACGTCCTGACTTTC. This codes for CASSPWTGGRVSGANVLTF.

The chain is built from TRBV5-4 and TRBJ1-2; no firm D call. The length of the CDR3 is 13 residues. Germline CDR1 and CDR2: SGHNT and YYREEE (reference sequence). Trimming left V 0 bases short and J 8 bases short, with 11 bases between. The CDR3 reads CASSLVGSGGYTF. The CDR3 DNA follows: TGTGCCAGCAGCTTGGTGGGAAGCGGAGGCTACACCTTC.

The CDR3 region is CASSRRLAGGSDTQYF. CDR3 in DNA: TGTGCCAGCAGCCGACGACTAGCGGGGGGATCAGATACGCAGTATTTT. The chain combines TRBV7-2 with TRBJ2-3, with TRBD2 matching 13 bases. J lost 4 bases, V lost 5 bases, and 6 bases had no gene match. Germline CDR1 reads SGHTA; CDR2 reads FQGNSA. This CDR3 contains 16 residues.

This sequence joins TRBV7-2 and TRBJ2-7; TRBD2 might be the D (5 bases). Trimming stripped 5 bases from V and 3 bases from J, with 17 bases between. CDR3 length: 15 amino acids. The V gene's germline CDR1 is SGHTA and CDR2 FQGNSA. CDR3 in amino acids: CASSARPSRSYEQYF. In nucleotides, the CDR3 is TGTGCCAGCAGCGCCCGCCCTAGCCGAAGCTACGAGCAGTACTTC. Together with reference TRBV7-2 and TRBJ2-7, the CDR3 gives the full variable domain: GAGVSQSPSNKVTEKGKDVELRCDPISGHTALYWYRQSLGQGLEFLIYFQGNSAPDKSGLPSDRFSAERTGGSVSTLTIQRTQQEDSAVYLCASSARPSRSYEQYFGPGTRLTVT.

The chain is built from TRBV2 and TRBJ2-1; TRBD1 agrees at 9 bases. CDR1 SNHLY and CDR2 FYNNEI come from the germline V gene. The J segment lost 8 bases and the V segment lost 6 bases, leaving 8 bases of the junction unmatched. This CDR3 comprises 14 residues. The CDR3 DNA reads as TGTGCCAGCAGGGAGCCGGGACAGGGCTATGAGCAGTTCTTC. This encodes CASREPGQGYEQFF.